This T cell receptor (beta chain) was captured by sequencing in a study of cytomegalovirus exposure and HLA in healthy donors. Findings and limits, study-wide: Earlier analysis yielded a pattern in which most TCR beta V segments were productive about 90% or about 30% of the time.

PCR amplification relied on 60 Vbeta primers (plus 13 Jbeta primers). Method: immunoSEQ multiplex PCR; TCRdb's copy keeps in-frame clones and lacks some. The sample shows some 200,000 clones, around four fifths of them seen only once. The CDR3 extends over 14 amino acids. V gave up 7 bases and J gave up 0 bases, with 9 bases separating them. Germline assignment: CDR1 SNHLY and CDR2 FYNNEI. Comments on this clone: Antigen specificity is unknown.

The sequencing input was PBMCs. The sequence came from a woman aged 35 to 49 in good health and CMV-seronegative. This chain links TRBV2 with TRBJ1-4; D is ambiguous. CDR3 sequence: CASNTDTTNEKLFF. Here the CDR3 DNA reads TGTGCCAGCAATACAGACACAACTAATGAAAAACTGTTTTTT.